Here is one TCR beta chain with its context. This sample was taken from a study of cytotoxic CD8 clonotypes in ibrutinib-treated CLL. CDR1 and CDR2 from the germline V gene are MNHEY and SVGAGI. V was pared by 0 bases and J by 4 bases, with 12 bases between. This CDR3 spans 15 amino acids. Profiling relied on immunoSEQ multiplex PCR, and the TCRdb table lists in-frame clones only, not all of them. The data show around 200,000 clones, with approximately 75% seen just once and about an eighth held by the top ten. This chain joins TRBV6-5 and TRBJ2-5; a weak D match, TRBD1 (5 bases). This TCR was sampled from a human donor with chronic lymphocytic leukemia. The input for sequencing was PBMCs, taken after 12 months of ibrutinib treatment. This chain's CDR3 is CASSYSIQVGETQYF. The CDR3 region has the DNA TGTGCCAGCAGTTACTCGATACAGGTTGGAGAGACCCAGTACTTC.